This entry is about one TCR beta chain. These data originate in a study of cytomegalovirus exposure and HLA in healthy donors. The germline V gene encodes CDR1 MDHEN and CDR2 SYDVKM. The V gene end was trimmed by 4 bases and the J gene end by 0 bases; junction bases not matched to a gene: 9. The CDR3 is 18 amino acids. The PCR made use of 60 Vbeta and 13 Jbeta primers. The data were produced by immunoSEQ multiplex PCR, yet TCRdb's version contains in-frame clones alone and is incomplete. The sample includes 75,000 to 100,000 clones, over 75% seen only once; the top ten take about 7.3%. Healthy bone marrow donors made up the cohort. Donors likely had unrecorded immune exposures despite being nominally healthy when sampled.

The rearrangement joins TRBV28 to TRBJ1-6; 7 bases match TRBD1. Material for sequencing was PBMCs. The TCR sequence derives from a young man in good health and CMV-seronegative. CDR3 sequence: CASSSFRDSSSYNSPLHF. The CDR3 region has the DNA TGTGCCAGCAGTTCGTTCCGGGACAGCAGCTCCTATAATTCACCCCTCCACTTT.